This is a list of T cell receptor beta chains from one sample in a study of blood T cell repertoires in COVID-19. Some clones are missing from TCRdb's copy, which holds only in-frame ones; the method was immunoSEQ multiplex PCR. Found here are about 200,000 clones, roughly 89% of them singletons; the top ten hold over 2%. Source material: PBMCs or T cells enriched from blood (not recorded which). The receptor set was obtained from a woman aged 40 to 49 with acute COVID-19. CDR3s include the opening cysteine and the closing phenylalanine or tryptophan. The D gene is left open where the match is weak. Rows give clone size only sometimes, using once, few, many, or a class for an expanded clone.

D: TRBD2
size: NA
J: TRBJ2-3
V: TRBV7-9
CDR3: CASSTTSGGPSILIDTQYF
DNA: TGTGCCAGCAGCACTACTAGCGGGGGCCCCTCCATCTTGATCGATACGCAGTATTTT

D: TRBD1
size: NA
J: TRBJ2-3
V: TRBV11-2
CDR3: CASTSGQGNTQYF
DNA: TGTGCCAGCACCTCCGGACAGGGGAATACGCAGTATTTT

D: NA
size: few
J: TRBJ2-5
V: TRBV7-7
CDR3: CASSLQGRETQYF
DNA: TGTGCCAGCAGCTTACAGGGGCGAGAGACCCAGTACTTC

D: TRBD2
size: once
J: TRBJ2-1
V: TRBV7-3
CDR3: CASSMGLALYNEQFF
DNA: TGTGCCAGCAGCATGGGACTAGCGCTTTACAATGAGCAGTTCTTC

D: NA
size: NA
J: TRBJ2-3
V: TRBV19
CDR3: CASSIETGDSNTQYF
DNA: TGTGCCAGTAGTATAGAGACGGGGGACTCCAATACGCAGTATTTT

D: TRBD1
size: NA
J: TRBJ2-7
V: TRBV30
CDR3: CASTGDGSYEQYF
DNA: TGTGCCTCCACAGGGGACGGGTCCTACGAGCAGTACTTC

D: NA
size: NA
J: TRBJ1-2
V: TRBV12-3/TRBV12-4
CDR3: CASSSTGNYGYTF
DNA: TGTGCCAGCAGTTCAACAGGGAACTATGGCTACACCTTC

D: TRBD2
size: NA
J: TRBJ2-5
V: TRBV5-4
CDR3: CASSWGLAGGHETQYF
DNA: TGTGCCAGCAGCTGGGGACTAGCGGGGGGGCATGAGACCCAGTACTTC

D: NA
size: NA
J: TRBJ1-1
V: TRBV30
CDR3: CAWSRGAATEAFF
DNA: TGTGCCTGGAGCAGGGGCGCAGCAACTGAAGCTTTCTTT

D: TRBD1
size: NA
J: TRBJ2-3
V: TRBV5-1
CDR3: CASAASGQGSTDTQYF
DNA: TGCGCCAGCGCCGCCTCGGGACAGGGGAGCACAGATACGCAGTATTTT

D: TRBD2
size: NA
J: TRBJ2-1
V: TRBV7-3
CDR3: CASSLLAGGYNEQFF
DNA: TGTGCCAGCAGCCTACTAGCGGGGGGGTACAATGAGCAGTTCTTC

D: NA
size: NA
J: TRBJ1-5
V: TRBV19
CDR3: CASSIIDRGTQHF
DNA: TGTGCCAGTAGTATTATTGATCGGGGGACCCAGCATTTT

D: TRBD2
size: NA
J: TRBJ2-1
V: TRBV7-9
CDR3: CASGLAGGFYNEQFF
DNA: TGTGCCAGCGGCCTAGCGGGGGGTTTCTACAATGAGCAGTTCTTC

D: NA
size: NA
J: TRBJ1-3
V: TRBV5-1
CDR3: CASSLTDSGNTIYF
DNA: TGCGCCAGCAGCTTGACAGACTCTGGAAACACCATATATTTT

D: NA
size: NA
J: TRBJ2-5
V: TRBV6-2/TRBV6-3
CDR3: CASSYSLSRVETQYF
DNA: TGTGCCAGCAGTTACTCGCTCTCCAGGGTTGAGACCCAGTACTTC

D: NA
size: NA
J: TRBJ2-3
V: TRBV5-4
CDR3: CASSLPGQDPTDTQYF
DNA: TGTGCCAGCAGCTTACCGGGACAAGACCCCACAGATACGCAGTATTTT